The entry below gives a single T cell receptor (beta chain) sequence along with its context. The antigen remains unidentified. In germline, CDR1 is SGHTA, CDR2 FQGNSA. This CDR3 contains 14 residues. The V end lost 5 bases, the J end lost 11 bases, and 19 bases lay between the germline ends. PCR was performed using 60 Vbeta and 13 Jbeta primers. The protocol was immunoSEQ multiplex PCR, while the TCRdb copy is restricted to in-frame clones and leaves out a portion. The sample holds roughly 120,000 clones. This record belongs to a study of cytomegalovirus exposure and HLA in healthy donors. Study outcomes and limitations: Association with HLA alleles at 0.05 false discovery rate was found for 16,951 TCR beta sequences in a later analysis. A later analysis found that most CMV-associated TCR beta chains appeared HLA-restricted. Because they were indistinguishable, some V segments, including TRBV6-2 and TRBV6-3, were excluded.

This chain joins TRBV7-2 and TRBJ1-5; D gene ambiguous. The clonotype was recovered from a young man in good health and CMV-seronegative. Sequenced: PBMCs. The CDR3 sequence: CASSTRWALRAQHF. Written as DNA, the CDR3 is TGTGCCAGCAGCACCCGGTGGGCCCTTCGAGCCCAGCATTTT.